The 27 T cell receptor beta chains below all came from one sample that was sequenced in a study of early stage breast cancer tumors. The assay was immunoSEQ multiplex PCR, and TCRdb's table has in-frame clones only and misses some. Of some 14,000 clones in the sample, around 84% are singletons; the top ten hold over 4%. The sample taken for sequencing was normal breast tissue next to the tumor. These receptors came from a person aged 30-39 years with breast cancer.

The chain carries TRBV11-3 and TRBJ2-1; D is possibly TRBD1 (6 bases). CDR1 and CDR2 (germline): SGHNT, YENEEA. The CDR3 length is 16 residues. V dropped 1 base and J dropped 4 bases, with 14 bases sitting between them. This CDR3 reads CASSLAYRVKYNEQFF. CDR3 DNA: TGTGCCAGCAGCTTAGCGTACAGGGTGAAGTACAATGAGCAGTTCTTC.

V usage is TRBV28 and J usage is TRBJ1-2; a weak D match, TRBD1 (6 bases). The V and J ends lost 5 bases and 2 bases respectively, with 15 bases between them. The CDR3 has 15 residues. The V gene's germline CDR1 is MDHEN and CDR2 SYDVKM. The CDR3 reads CASSLPGHPNYGYTF. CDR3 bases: TGTGCCAGCAGTCTACCGGGACACCCAAACTATGGCTACACCTTC.

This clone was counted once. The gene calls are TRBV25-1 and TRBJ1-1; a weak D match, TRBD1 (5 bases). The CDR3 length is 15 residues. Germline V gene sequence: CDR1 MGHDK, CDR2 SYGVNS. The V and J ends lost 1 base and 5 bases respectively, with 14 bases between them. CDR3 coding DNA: TGTGCCAGCAGTGAATTCCGGGGGAGACAAACTGAAGCTTTCTTT. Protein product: CASSEFRGRQTEAFF.

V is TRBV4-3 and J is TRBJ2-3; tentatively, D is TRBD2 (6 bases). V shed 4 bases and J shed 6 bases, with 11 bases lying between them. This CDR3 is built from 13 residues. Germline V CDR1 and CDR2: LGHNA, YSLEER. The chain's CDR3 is CASSPRREDTQYF. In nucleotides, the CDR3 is TGCGCCAGCAGCCCTCGCCGGGAGGATACGCAGTATTTT.

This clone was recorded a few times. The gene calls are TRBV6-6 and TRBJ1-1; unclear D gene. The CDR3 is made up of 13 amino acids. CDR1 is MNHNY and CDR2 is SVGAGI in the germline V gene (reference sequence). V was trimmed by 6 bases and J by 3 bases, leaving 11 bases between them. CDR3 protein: CASSATKDTEAFF. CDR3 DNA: TGTGCCAGCAGCGCAACAAAGGACACTGAAGCTTTCTTT.

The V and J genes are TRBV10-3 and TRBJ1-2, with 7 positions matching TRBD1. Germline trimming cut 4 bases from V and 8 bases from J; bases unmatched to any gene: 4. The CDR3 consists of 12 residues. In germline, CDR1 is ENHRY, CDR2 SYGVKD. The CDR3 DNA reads TGTGCCATCAGTGCCGGGACAGAAGGCTACACCTTC. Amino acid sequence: CAISAGTEGYTF.

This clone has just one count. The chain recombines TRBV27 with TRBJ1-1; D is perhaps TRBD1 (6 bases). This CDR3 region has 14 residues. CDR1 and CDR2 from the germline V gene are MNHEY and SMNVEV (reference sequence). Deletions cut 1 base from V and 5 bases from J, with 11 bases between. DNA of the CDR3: TGTGCCAGCAGTTTATGGGGGGGCGGTACTGAAGCTTTCTTT. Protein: CASSLWGGGTEAFF.

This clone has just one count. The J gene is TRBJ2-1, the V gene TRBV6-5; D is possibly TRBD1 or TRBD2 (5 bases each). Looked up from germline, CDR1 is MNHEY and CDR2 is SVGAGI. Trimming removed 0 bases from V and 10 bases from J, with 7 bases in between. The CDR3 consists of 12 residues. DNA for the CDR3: TGTGCCAGCAGTTACTCGGGGGTAGAGCAGTTCTTC. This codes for CASSYSGVEQFF.

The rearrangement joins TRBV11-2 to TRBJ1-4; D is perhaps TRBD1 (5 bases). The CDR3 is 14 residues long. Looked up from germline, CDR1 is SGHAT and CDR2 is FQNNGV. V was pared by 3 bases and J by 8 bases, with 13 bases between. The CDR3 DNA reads TGTGCCAGCAGCTTCGGGACGGCCGGCGAAAAACTGTTTTTT. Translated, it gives CASSFGTAGEKLFF. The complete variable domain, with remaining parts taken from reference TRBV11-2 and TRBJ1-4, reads EAGVAQSPRYKIIEKRQSVAFWCNPISGHATLYWYQQILGQGPKLLIQFQNNGVVDDSQLPKDRFSAERLKGVDSTLKIQPAKLEDSAVYLCASSFGTAGEKLFFGSGTQLSVL.

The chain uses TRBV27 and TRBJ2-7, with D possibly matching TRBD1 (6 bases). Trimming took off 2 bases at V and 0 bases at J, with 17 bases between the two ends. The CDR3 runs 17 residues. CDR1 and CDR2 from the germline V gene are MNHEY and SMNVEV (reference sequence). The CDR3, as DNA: TGTGCCAGCAGTTTACGCGCCCGGGACACCGGCTCCTACGAGCAGTACTTC. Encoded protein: CASSLRARDTGSYEQYF.

In nucleotides, the CDR3 is TGTGCCAGTAGTAGCCCACGGAGAGGCAATCAGCCCCAGCATTTT. Amino acids: CASSSPRRGNQPQHF. The gene calls are TRBV19 and TRBJ1-5; D uncertain. The CDR3 length is 15 residues. Germline CDR1 reads LNHDA; CDR2 reads SQIVND (reference sequence). V lost 4 bases and J lost 2, with 12 bases in between.

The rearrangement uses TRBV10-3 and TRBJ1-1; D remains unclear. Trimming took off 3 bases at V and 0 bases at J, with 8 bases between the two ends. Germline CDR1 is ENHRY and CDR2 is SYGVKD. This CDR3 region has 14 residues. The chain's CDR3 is CAISERGVNTEAFF. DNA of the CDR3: TGTGCCATCAGTGAAAGAGGAGTGAACACTGAAGCTTTCTTT.

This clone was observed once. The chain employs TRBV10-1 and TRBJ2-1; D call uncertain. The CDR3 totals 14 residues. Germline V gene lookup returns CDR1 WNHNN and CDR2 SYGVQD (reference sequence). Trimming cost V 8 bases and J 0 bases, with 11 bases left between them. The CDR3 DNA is TGCGCCAGCCAGTCCGGTAGCTCCTACAATGAGCAGTTCTTC. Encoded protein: CASQSGSSYNEQFF.

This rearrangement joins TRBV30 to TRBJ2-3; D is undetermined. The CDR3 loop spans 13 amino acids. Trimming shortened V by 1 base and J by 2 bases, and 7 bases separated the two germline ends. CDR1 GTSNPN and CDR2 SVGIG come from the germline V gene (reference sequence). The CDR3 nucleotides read TGTGCCTGGAGTGGGGGTCTCACAGATACGCAGTATTTT. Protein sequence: CAWSGGLTDTQYF.

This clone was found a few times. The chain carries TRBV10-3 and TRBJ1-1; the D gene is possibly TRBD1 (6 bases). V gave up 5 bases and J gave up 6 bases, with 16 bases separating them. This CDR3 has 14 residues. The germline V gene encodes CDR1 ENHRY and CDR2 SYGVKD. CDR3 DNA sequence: TGTGCCATCAGTATGCAGGGGATCAAGGCTGAAGCTTTCTTT. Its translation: CAISMQGIKAEAFF.

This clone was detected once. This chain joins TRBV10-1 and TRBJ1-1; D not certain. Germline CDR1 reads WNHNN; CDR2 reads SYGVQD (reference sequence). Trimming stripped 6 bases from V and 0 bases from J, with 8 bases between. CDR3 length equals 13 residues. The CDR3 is CASRREVNTEAFF. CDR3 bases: TGCGCCAGCAGGAGGGAAGTGAACACTGAAGCTTTCTTT.

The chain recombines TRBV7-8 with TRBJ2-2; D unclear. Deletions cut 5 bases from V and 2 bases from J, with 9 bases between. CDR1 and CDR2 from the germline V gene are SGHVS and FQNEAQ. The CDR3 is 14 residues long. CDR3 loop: CASSRVTNTGELFF. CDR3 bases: TGTGCCAGCAGCCGAGTTACTAACACCGGGGAGCTGTTTTTT.

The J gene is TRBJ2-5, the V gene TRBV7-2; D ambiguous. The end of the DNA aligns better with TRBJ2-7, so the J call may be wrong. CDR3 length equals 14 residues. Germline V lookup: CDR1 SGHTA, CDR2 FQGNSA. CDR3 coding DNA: TGTGCCAGCAGCTTAGACGCTATTTCCTACGAGCAGTACTTC. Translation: CASSLDAISYEQYF.

CDR3: CASSLWGVVGSYFYGYTF. The DNA for the CDR3 is TGTGCCAGCAGTTTATGGGGGGTAGTCGGGTCATATTTCTATGGCTACACCTTC. V gene TRBV28 combines with J gene TRBJ1-2; possible D gene TRBD1, 5 bases. Germline CDR1 MDHEN, CDR2 SYDVKM. V shed 0 bases and J shed 4 bases, with 21 bases lying between them. The CDR3 runs to 18 residues.

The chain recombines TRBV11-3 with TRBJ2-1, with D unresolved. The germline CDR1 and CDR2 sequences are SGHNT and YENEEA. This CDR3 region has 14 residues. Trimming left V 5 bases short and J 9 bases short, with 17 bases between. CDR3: CASSRSKGPFEQFF. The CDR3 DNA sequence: TGTGCCAGCAGCCGTTCTAAAGGACCTTTTGAGCAGTTCTTC.

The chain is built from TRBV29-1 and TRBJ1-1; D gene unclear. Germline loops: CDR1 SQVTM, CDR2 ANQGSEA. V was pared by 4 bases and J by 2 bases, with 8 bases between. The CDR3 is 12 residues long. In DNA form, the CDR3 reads TGCAGCGTTGCACATATTAACACTGAAGCTTTCTTT. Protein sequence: CSVAHINTEAFF.

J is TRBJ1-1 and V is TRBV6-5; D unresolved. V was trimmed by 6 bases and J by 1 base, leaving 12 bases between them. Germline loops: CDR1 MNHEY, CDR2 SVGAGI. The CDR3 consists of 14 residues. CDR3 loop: CASRPATENTEAFF. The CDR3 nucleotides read TGTGCCAGCAGGCCTGCGACGGAGAACACTGAAGCTTTCTTT.

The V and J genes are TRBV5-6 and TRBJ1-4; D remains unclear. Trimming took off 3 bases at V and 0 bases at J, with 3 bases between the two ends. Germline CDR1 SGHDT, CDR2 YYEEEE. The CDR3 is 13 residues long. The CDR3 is CASSYATNEKLFF. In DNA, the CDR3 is TGTGCCAGCAGCTACGCAACTAATGAAAAACTGTTTTTT.

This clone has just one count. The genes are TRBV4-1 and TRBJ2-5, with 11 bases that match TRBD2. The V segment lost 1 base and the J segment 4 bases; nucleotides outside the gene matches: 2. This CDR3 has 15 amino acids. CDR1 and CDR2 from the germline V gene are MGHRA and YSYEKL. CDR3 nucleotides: TGCGCCAGCAGCCAAGCCGGACTAGCGGGAGAGACCCAGTACTTC. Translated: CASSQAGLAGETQYF.

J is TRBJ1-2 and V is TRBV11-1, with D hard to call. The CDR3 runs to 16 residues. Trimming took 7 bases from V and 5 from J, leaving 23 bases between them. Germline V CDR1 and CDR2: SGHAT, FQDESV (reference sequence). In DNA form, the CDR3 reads TGTGCCAGCACCGGCAAAGATGGCCGGCACATATATGGCTACACCTTC. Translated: CASTGKDGRHIYGYTF.

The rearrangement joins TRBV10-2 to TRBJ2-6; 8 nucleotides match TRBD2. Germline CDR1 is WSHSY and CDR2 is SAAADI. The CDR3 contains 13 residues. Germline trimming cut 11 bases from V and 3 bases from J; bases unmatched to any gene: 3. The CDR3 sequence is CAGTRNGANVLTF. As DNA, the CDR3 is TGCGCCGGGACTAGGAATGGGGCCAACGTCCTGACTTTC.

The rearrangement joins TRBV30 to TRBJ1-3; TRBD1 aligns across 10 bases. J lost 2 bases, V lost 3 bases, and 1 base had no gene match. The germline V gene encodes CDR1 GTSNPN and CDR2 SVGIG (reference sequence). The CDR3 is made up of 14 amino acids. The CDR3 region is CAWRDRGTGNTIYF. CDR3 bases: TGTGCCTGGAGGGACAGGGGGACTGGAAACACCATATATTTT.